The T cell receptor beta chain under discussion was sequenced for a study of OX40 agonist ivuxolimab in advanced cancers. On the study more broadly: Eligibility rules accepted prior anti-PD-1, anti-PD-L1 or anti-CTLA-4 therapy, and around 38% had some.

Germline lookup yields CDR1 SGHAT and CDR2 FQNNGV. The length of the CDR3 is 13 residues. V was shortened by 1 base and J by 4 bases, with 5 bases between the two germline ends. Peripheral blood came from all dose cohorts at three timepoints. The repertoire was sequenced with immunoSEQ multiplex PCR; TCRdb's copy has only in-frame clones and lacks some. The sample lists some 82,000 clones; approximately 95% were seen once. The clonotype originates from an adult with an advanced solid tumor such as melanoma, head and neck, liver or kidney cancer. The chain uses TRBV11-2 and TRBJ1-5; D is ambiguous. The source was CD4+ or CD8+ T cells sorted from blood, collected in a trial of the OX40 agonist ivuxolimab. In nucleotides, the CDR3 is TGTGCCAGCAGCTTAGCAGTGAATCAGCCCCAGCATTTT. Amino acid sequence: CASSLAVNQPQHF.